The 23 T cell receptor beta chains given below trace back to one sample, sequenced in a study of cytomegalovirus exposure and HLA in healthy donors. The PCR ran on 60 Vbeta and 13 Jbeta primers. Measured with immunoSEQ multiplex PCR; TCRdb has only the in-frame clones, and not every one. The data show about 140,000 clones, around 83% seen once. The sequencing input was PBMCs. These receptor sequences come from a male donor in good health and CMV-seropositive.

This clone appeared once. This chain links TRBV7-3 with TRBJ2-7; the D gene is possibly TRBD2 (6 bases). The germline V gene has CDR1 SGHTA and CDR2 FQGTGA. V lost 5 bases to trimming and J lost 4 bases, with 12 bases between them. CDR3 length: 13 amino acids. CDR3 DNA sequence: TGTGCCAGCAGCCCTGGTGCGGGGTACGAGCAGTACTTC. It yields the protein CASSPGAGYEQYF.

This chain joins TRBV6-6 and TRBJ2-7, with 11 positions matching TRBD2. Trimming at V came to 6 bases and at J to 4 bases, leaving 5 bases not matched to a gene. The CDR3 extends over 14 amino acids. Per the germline V gene, CDR1 is MNHNY and CDR2 is SVGAGI (reference sequence). CDR3: CASRTSGASYEQYF. The CDR3 coding sequence is TGTGCCAGCAGGACTAGCGGGGCTTCTTACGAGCAGTACTTC.

The chain couples TRBV28 to TRBJ2-5; D is possibly TRBD2 (6 bases). This CDR3 spans 17 amino acids. Trimming took off 6 bases at V and 3 bases at J, with 23 bases between the two ends. Germline CDR1 MDHEN, CDR2 SYDVKM. In DNA form, the CDR3 reads TGTGCCAGCAGCCGAACAACAGGAGGGTTTACGGAAGAGACCCAGTACTTC. Encoded protein: CASSRTTGGFTEETQYF.

The V and J genes are TRBV6-5 and TRBJ1-6, with 8 bases that match TRBD1. CDR1 MNHEY and CDR2 SVGAGI come from the germline V gene. J was trimmed by 7 bases and V by 6 bases; bases with no gene match: 5. The CDR3 runs 14 residues. Here the CDR3 reads CASRRQGTNSPLHF. The CDR3 bases are TGTGCCAGCAGACGACAGGGGACCAATTCACCCCTCCACTTT.

J is TRBJ2-5 and V is TRBV10-3; TRBD2 matches at 11 bases. Trimming removed 6 bases from V and 4 bases from J; junction bases left unmatched: 7. The CDR3 contains 15 residues. Germline V gene lookup returns CDR1 ENHRY and CDR2 SYGVKD. The CDR3 region is CAISVLAGDGETQYF. The CDR3 DNA reads TGTGCCATCAGCGTACTAGCGGGAGACGGAGAGACCCAGTACTTC.

This clone was seen only once. This chain joins TRBV27 and TRBJ2-7, with 9 positions matching TRBD2. The CDR3 has 17 residues. Germline lookup yields CDR1 MNHEY and CDR2 SMNVEV (reference sequence). The V segment lost 0 bases and the J segment 5 bases; nucleotides outside the gene matches: 11. The CDR3 spells CASSLSIAGVSTDEQYF. CDR3 nucleotides: TGTGCCAGCAGTTTATCGATAGCGGGAGTGAGCACCGACGAGCAGTACTTC.

This chain uses TRBV2 with TRBJ1-1, with D hard to call. The germline CDR1 and CDR2 sequences are SNHLY and FYNNEI. The V end was cut by 3 bases, the J end by 6 bases, with 8 bases between. There are 12 residues in the CDR3. The CDR3 sequence: CASSERSAEAFF. The CDR3 region has the DNA TGTGCCAGCAGTGAGAGGTCGGCTGAAGCTTTCTTT.

This clone was seen a handful of times. The chain couples TRBV7-9 to TRBJ2-7, with TRBD2 identical over 10 bases. CDR3 length: 12 amino acids. The germline gives CDR1 SEHNR, CDR2 FQNEAQ (reference sequence). After removal of 1 base from V and 11 bases from J, the junction contained 2 bases not matched to a gene. CDR3 sequence reads: CASSLEAGGKYF. The CDR3 DNA reads TGTGCCAGCAGCTTAGAAGCGGGAGGGAAGTACTTC.

This clone was seen more than once but under ten times. V and J are TRBV5-1 and TRBJ2-1, with TRBD2 matching 8 bases. Trimming took 4 bases from V and 0 from J; bases not matched to a gene: 6. Germline V gene data show CDR1 as SGHRS and CDR2 as YFSETQ. The CDR3 is 16 residues long. This chain's CDR3 is CASSPTSARSYNEQFF. In nucleotides, the CDR3 is TGCGCCAGCAGCCCGACTAGCGCCCGCTCCTACAATGAGCAGTTCTTC.

This sequence joins TRBV11-1 and TRBJ2-5; TRBD1 matches 7 bases. There are 16 residues in the CDR3. Unmatched junction bases numbered 17, after V lost 8 bases and J lost 5 bases. CDR1 is SGHAT and CDR2 is FQDESV in the germline V gene (reference sequence). CDR3 in DNA: TGTGCCAGCGGACCCAAGGACAGGCAATACACTGAGACCCAGTACTTC. Residues: CASGPKDRQYTETQYF.

The CDR3 DNA is TGTGCCAGCAGTTCCCGGGAGGGCCGAACTGAAGCTTTCTTT. It translates to CASSSREGRTEAFF. J is TRBJ1-1 and V is TRBV27; unclear D gene. The CDR3 is 14 residues long. Germline V gene lookup returns CDR1 MNHEY and CDR2 SMNVEV (reference sequence). Trimming took off 4 bases at V and 5 bases at J, with 14 bases between the two ends.

The chain joins TRBV7-3 to TRBJ2-7; 7 nucleotides align to TRBD1. V gave up 2 bases and J gave up 1 base; unmatched junction bases: 2. The CDR3 spans 14 residues. Germline V gene sequence: CDR1 SGHTA, CDR2 FQGTGA. The CDR3 region has the DNA TGTGCCAGCAGCTTAGAACAGGGGTCCTACGAGCAGTACTTC. Translating gives CASSLEQGSYEQYF. Variable domain in full (rest from reference TRBV7-3 and TRBJ2-7): GAGVSQTPSNKVTEKGKYVELRCDPISGHTALYWYRQSLGQGPEFLIYFQGTGAADDSGLPNDRFFAVRPEGSVSTLKIQRTERGDSAVYLCASSLEQGSYEQYFGPGTRLTVT.

The chain is built from TRBV5-1 and TRBJ2-6, with 7 bases aligning to TRBD1. Germline trimming cut 5 bases from V and 2 bases from J; bases unmatched to any gene: 7. The CDR3 sequence is 16 residues long. In germline, CDR1 is SGHRS, CDR2 YFSETQ. CDR3 coding DNA: TGCGCCAGCAGAAACACAGGGGCTCCTGGGGCCAACGTCCTGACTTTC. It specifies CASRNTGAPGANVLTF.

This clone was seen a handful of times. CDR3 bases: TGTGCCAGCAGCGCAGGCAGGATTACCGGGGAGCTGTTTTTT. This encodes CASSAGRITGELFF. The J gene is TRBJ2-2, the V gene TRBV7-6; no reliable D call. The V end lost 5 bases, the J end lost 5 bases, and 12 bases lay between the germline ends. The CDR3 is 14 residues long. Germline CDR1 and CDR2: SGHVS and FNYEAQ. The complete variable domain, with remaining parts taken from reference TRBV7-6 and TRBJ2-2, reads GAGVSQSPRYKVTKRGQDVALRCDPISGHVSLYWYRQALGQGPEFLTYFNYEAQQDKSGLPNDRFSAERPEGSISTLTIQRTEQRDSAMYRCASSAGRITGELFFGEGSRLTVL.

The chain combines TRBV7-9 with TRBJ1-1; the D is unclear. The CDR3 sequence is 14 residues long. Per germline, CDR1 SEHNR and CDR2 FQNEAQ (reference sequence). With 1 base removed from V and 1 base from J, the gap between germline ends came to 7 bases. CDR3 DNA: TGTGCCAGCAGCTTAGGACACCCGAACACTGAAGCTTTCTTT. It is translated as CASSLGHPNTEAFF.

The chain is built from TRBV7-9 and TRBJ2-3; D is possibly TRBD2 (7 bases). Germline values: CDR1 SEHNR, CDR2 FQNEAQ (reference sequence). CDR3 length: 15 amino acids. Trimming removed 6 bases at V and 1 base at J, with 14 bases between. The CDR3 DNA follows: TGTGCCAGCAGAAGGGGGGGCCAGGGCACAGATACGCAGTATTTT. It specifies CASRRGGQGTDTQYF.

CDR3 loop: CASNPSGGGGDTQYF. For the CDR3, the DNA is TGTGCCAGCAACCCTAGCGGGGGGGGCGGAGATACGCAGTATTTT. V is TRBV11-2 and J is TRBJ2-3; 12 bases are shared with TRBD2. Germline V gives CDR1 SGHAT, CDR2 FQNNGV. V gave up 7 bases and J gave up 5 bases; unmatched junction bases: 7. The CDR3 totals 15 residues.

The chain is built from TRBV5-4 and TRBJ1-1; possibly TRBD1 for D (6 bases). The CDR3 spans 13 residues. The V gene's germline CDR1 is SGHNT and CDR2 YYREEE (reference sequence). Trimming took 1 base from V and 3 from J, leaving 7 bases between them. For the CDR3, the DNA is TGTGCCAGCAGCTTGCAGGGGTACACTGAAGCTTTCTTT. As protein: CASSLQGYTEAFF.

The chain employs TRBV18 and TRBJ1-3; 9 bases line up with TRBD1. J lost 2 bases, V lost 0 bases, and 8 bases had no gene match. CDR1 is KGHSH and CDR2 is LQKENI in the germline V gene. This CDR3 region has 18 residues. The CDR3 region is CASSPPNRGLAAGNTIYF. The CDR3 coding sequence is TGTGCCAGCTCACCACCGAACAGGGGGCTGGCGGCTGGAAACACCATATATTTT.

The V and J genes are TRBV9 and TRBJ2-3; possible D gene TRBD2, 5 bases. The CDR3 is 14 amino acids. V lost 2 bases and J lost 2, with 9 bases in between. Germline V gives CDR1 SGDLS, CDR2 YYNGEE. The CDR3 region has the DNA TGTGCCAGCAGCGTGGACTCTGTCACAGATACGCAGTATTTT. Protein: CASSVDSVTDTQYF.

This clone showed up just once. The chain uses TRBV6-5 and TRBJ1-5, with 8 nucleotides matching TRBD1. The CDR3 runs to 13 residues. The germline CDR1 and CDR2 sequences are MNHEY and SVGAGI. V was clipped by 9 bases and J by 4 bases; unmatched bases: 5. The CDR3 DNA follows: TGTGCCAGTTCGGGACAGGCAAATCAGCCCCAGCATTTT. Translating it yields CASSGQANQPQHF.

The V call is TRBV5-1, the J call TRBJ2-5; 8 bases match TRBD2. Germline CDR1 and CDR2: SGHRS and YFSETQ. V lost 4 bases to trimming and J lost 5 bases; unmatched junction nucleotides: 4. The CDR3 length is 13 residues. The CDR3 here is CASSRRGEETQYF. The CDR3 DNA reads TGCGCCAGCAGCCGGCGGGGGGAGGAGACCCAGTACTTC.

The DNA of the CDR3 is TGTGCCAGCAGCCGGACTCCCGACTACGAGCAGTACTTC. Amino acids: CASSRTPDYEQYF. The J gene is TRBJ2-7, the V gene TRBV28; D perhaps matches TRBD2 (5 bases). This CDR3 region has 13 residues. Trimming took 6 bases from V and 3 from J, leaving 12 bases between them. Per the germline V gene, CDR1 is MDHEN and CDR2 is SYDVKM.